This TCR beta chain was identified during a study of cytomegalovirus exposure and HLA in healthy donors. The germline V gene encodes CDR1 SGHKS and CDR2 YYEKEE (reference sequence). The CDR3 has 15 residues. The V gene end was trimmed by 2 bases and the J gene end by 1 base; junction bases not matched to a gene: 4. PCR amplification relied on 60 Vbeta primers (plus 13 Jbeta primers). Generated by immunoSEQ multiplex PCR, the TCRdb table keeps only in-frame clones and is missing some. This sample yields 120,000 or so clones, of which about 76% are seen a single time; around 30% belongs to the top ten.

This sequence originates from a man aged 55 to 70 in good health and CMV-seropositive. The sequencing input was PBMCs. This rearrangement joins TRBV5-5 to TRBJ2-5, with TRBD2 matching 8 bases. This chain's CDR3 is CASSLPAGGQETQYF. Here the CDR3 DNA reads TGTGCCAGCAGCTTACCGGCGGGGGGCCAAGAGACCCAGTACTTC. The entire variable domain, with the rest obtained from reference TRBV5-5 and TRBJ2-5, is as follows: DAGVTQSPTHLIKTRGQQVTLRCSPISGHKSVSWYQQVLGQGPQFIFQYYEKEERGRGNFPDRFSARQFPNYSSELNVNALLLGDSALYLCASSLPAGGQETQYFGPGTRLLVL.